The clone carrying this T cell receptor (beta chain) counts as medium-sized. This entry belongs to a study of blood T cell repertoires in COVID-19. The CDR3 extends over 16 amino acids. Per germline, CDR1 LNHNV and CDR2 YYDKDF (reference sequence). The V gene end was trimmed by 1 base and the J gene end by 0 bases; junction bases not matched to a gene: 2. Sequenced by immunoSEQ multiplex PCR; TCRdb stores in-frame clones only, minus some. The table shows 15,000 to 20,000 clones, with about 91% occurring only once. The source of this sequence is a man in his fifties or sixties with active COVID-19. The chain recombines TRBV15 with TRBJ2-3, with TRBD1 matching 9 bases. The sequencing sample was made of peripheral blood. CDR3: CATSRGTGASTDTQYF. DNA of the CDR3: TGTGCCACCAGCAGAGGGACAGGGGCTAGCACAGATACGCAGTATTTT.